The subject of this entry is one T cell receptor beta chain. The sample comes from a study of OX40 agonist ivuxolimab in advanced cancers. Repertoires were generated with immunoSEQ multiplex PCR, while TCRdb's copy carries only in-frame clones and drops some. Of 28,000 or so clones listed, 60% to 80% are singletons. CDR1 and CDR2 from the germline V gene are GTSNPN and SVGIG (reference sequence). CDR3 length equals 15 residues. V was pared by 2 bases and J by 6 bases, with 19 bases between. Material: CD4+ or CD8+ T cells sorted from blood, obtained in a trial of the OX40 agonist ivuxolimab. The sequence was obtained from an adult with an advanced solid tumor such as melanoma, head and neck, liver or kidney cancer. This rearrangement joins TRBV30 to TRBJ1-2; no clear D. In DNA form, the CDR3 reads TGTGCCTGGAGTACTACGGGCAGTACTAGTCATGGCTACACCTTC. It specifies CAWSTTGSTSHGYTF.